Listed below are T cell receptor beta chains from one sample, sequenced in a study of Graves' ophthalmopathy and Graves' hyperthyroidism. TCRdb re-derived calls from the multiplex PCR reads in MiXCR, one entry per CDR3 protein. The sample lists about 640,000 distinct CDR3 sequences, over 40% occurring once. The sample consisted of peripheral blood. Source of these receptors: an adult man with Graves' ophthalmopathy. Each CDR3 is given with its conserved first and last residue. Fields, in order: clone size, D gene, V gene, J gene, CDR3 DNA, CDR3 protein. A D gene is named only where the DNA matches it firmly. Size is stated for part of the rows, as once, few or many counts, or as a class when the clone is expanded.

>many|NA|TRBV12-3/TRBV12-4|TRBJ2-7
TGTGCCAGCAGTAACAGGCGATCGGCCTACGAGCAGTACTTC
CASSNRRSAYEQYF
>few|NA|TRBV7-9|TRBJ2-7
TGCGCCAGCAGCCATGCAATAGGACACGAGCAGTACTTC
CASSHAIGHEQYF
>many|NA|TRBV5-1|TRBJ2-7
TGCGCCAGCAGCTTGGTACCGGGATCAAGCTACGAGCAGTACTTC
CASSLVPGSSYEQYF
>few|NA|TRBV7-9|TRBJ2-1
TGTGCCAGCAGCCCCTTCACTAGCCAGGGTGAGCAGTTCTTC
CASSPFTSQGEQFF
>many|TRBD1|TRBV7-9|TRBJ1-2
TGTGCCAGCAGCATCCTGACAGGGGCCTATGGCTACACCTTC
CASSILTGAYGYTF
>once|NA|TRBV10-3|TRBJ1-1
TGTGCCATCAGTGACTCCGGGACTGAAGCTTTCTTT
CAISDSGTEAFF
>few|TRBD1|TRBV7-2|TRBJ2-7
TGTGCCAGCAGCTTCATTCCGGGACAGGGGCCCTACGAGCAGCACTTC
CASSFIPGQGPYEQHF
>few|NA|TRBV7-7|TRBJ2-2
TGTGCCTGGAATGAGAGGGCAGCCGGGGAGCTGTTTTTT
CAWNERAAGELFF
>few|TRBD2|TRBV7-9|TRBJ2-5
TGTGCCAGCAGCTCAACACAACTAGCGGTGGAGACCCAGTACTTC
CASSSTQLAVETQYF
>many|NA|TRBV6-5|TRBJ1-5
TGTGCCAGCAGTTACTCTCGGAGCAATCAGCCCCAGCATTTT
CASSYSRSNQPQHF
>few|TRBD1|TRBV12-3/TRBV12-4|TRBJ2-7
TGTGCCAGTAGAAGCCGTCAGGGGGCCTCAAACTCCTACGAGCAGTACTTC
CASRSRQGASNSYEQYF
>few|NA|TRBV2|TRBJ1-3
TGTGCCAGCAAGGTCGGGCGGGGGCGAGGGGGGAACACCATATATTTT
CASKVGRGRGGNTIYF
>NA|NA|TRBV6-5|TRBJ1-1
TGTGCCAGCAGCCAAGATGCAGGAGACACTGAAGCTTTCTTT
CASSQDAGDTEAFF
>NA|TRBD1|TRBV10-3|TRBJ1-2
TGTGCCATCAGTGCCACGCCGGGACAGGGGCTGGACTATGGCTACACCTTC
CAISATPGQGLDYGYTF
>NA|TRBD1|TRBV11-1|TRBJ1-1
TGTGCCAGCAGCACCTGGACAGGGAGGGCTGAAGCTTTCTTT
CASSTWTGRAEAFF
>NA|TRBD1|TRBV7-9|TRBJ1-1
TGTGCCAGCAGTGCATGGACAGGGATCGCTGAAGCTTTCTTT
CASSAWTGIAEAFF
>few|TRBD1|TRBV4-1|TRBJ2-1
TGCGCCAGCAGCCAAGTGGGGACAGCACGGGCCAGGCAGTTCTTC
CASSQVGTARARQFF
>NA|NA|TRBV24-1|TRBJ1-5
TGTGCCACCAGTGCTAGGGGCCTAGGGGTGCCCCAGCATTTT
CATSARGLGVPQHF
>NA|TRBD1|TRBV4-2|TRBJ2-5
TGTGCCAGCAGCCGAGATATGGGGACAGGGGGCGAGACCCAGTACTTC
CASSRDMGTGGETQYF
>NA|NA|TRBV29-1|TRBJ2-5
TGCAGCGTTGTCCTGGGTTCGCAGTACTTC
CSVVLGSQYF
>NA|TRBD2|TRBV29-1|TRBJ2-5
TGCAGCGTTTACACTAGCGGGGGCCGGGAGACCCAGTACTTC
CSVYTSGGRETQYF
>many|TRBD1|TRBV5-4|TRBJ1-1
TGTGCCAGCAGCTTGGGGACAGGAAACATCGAAGCTTTCTTT
CASSLGTGNIEAFF
>many|NA|TRBV9|TRBJ2-6
TGTGCCAGCAGCGTAGACCCGGTGGGGCCTGGGGCCAACGTCCTGACTTTC
CASSVDPVGPGANVLTF
>NA|NA|TRBV25-1|TRBJ2-7
TGTGCCAGCAGGGGGGCGCAGTACTTC
CASRGAQYF
>NA|NA|TRBV20-1|TRBJ1-6
TGCAGTGCTAGGCCAGAAAGCTCCTATAATTCACCCCTCCACTTT
CSARPESSYNSPLHF
>few|NA|TRBV7-6|TRBJ2-7
TGTGCCAGCAGCTCCAACACGGGGTCCTACGAGCAGTACTTC
CASSSNTGSYEQYF
>NA|TRBD1|TRBV10-3|TRBJ2-7
TGTGCCATCAGGTCCGGGAACAGGGGCTACGAGCAGTACTTC
CAIRSGNRGYEQYF
>NA|NA|TRBV19|TRBJ1-6
TGTGCCTGGAGGTCTAAGACTCCCCGAATGAGAATTTCACCCCTCCACTTT
CAWRSKTPRMRISPLHF
>once|TRBD1|TRBV29-1|TRBJ1-2
TGCAGTGGACAGGGCCTTCACTATGGCTACACCTTC
CSGQGLHYGYTF
>NA|NA|TRBV20-1|TRBJ1-4
TGCAGTGCTAGTCGGGGACGGGGGCCAACTAATGAAAAACTGTTTTTT
CSASRGRGPTNEKLFF
>NA|NA|TRBV5-8|TRBJ1-6
TGTGCCAGCAGCTTGTTGGCAAGCTCCTATAATTCACCCCTCCACTTT
CASSLLASSYNSPLHF
>many|NA|TRBV12-3/TRBV12-4|TRBJ2-5
TGTGCCAGCAGTTTATTGGGCCTAGCAGAGACCCAGTACTTC
CASSLLGLAETQYF
>NA|NA|TRBV25-1|TRBJ1-2
TGTGCCAGCAGCCTCCTCGGGGCAGGTCGTGGCTACACCTTC
CASSLLGAGRGYTF
>NA|NA|TRBV20-1|TRBJ2-7
TGCAGTGCCCCTGGTATGTTCAGGAGCTCCTACGAGCAGTACTTC
CSAPGMFRSSYEQYF
>NA|NA|TRBV7-2|TRBJ1-2
TGTGCCAGCAGCTTAAGAATGCGCTATGACTATGGCTACACCTTC
CASSLRMRYDYGYTF
>NA|NA|TRBV7-6|TRBJ2-7
TGTGCCAGCAGCGCTTCAGCGTTTCCCTCCTACGAGCAGTACTTC
CASSASAFPSYEQYF
>few|TRBD1|TRBV20-1|TRBJ2-5
TGCAGTGCTTATGCCCGGGGGACAGGGCGTTTAGAGACCCAGTACTTC
CSAYARGTGRLETQYF
>many|NA|TRBV2|TRBJ1-2
TGTGCCACACACGGAGCAGAGCGGGTTAACTATGGCTACACCTTC
CATHGAERVNYGYTF
>NA|NA|TRBV9|TRBJ2-5
TGTGCCAGCAGCCCCGAAGGAGGGATGGGAGAGACCCAGTACTTC
CASSPEGGMGETQYF
>NA|TRBD1|TRBV15|TRBJ1-3
TGTGCCACCAGCGCGCAGGGGGACTATGGAAACACCATATATTTT
CATSAQGDYGNTIYF
>NA|NA|TRBV15|TRBJ1-1
TGTGCCACCAGCAGAGGGAGGACAGAGTCGAACACTGAAGCTTTCTTT
CATSRGRTESNTEAFF
>NA|NA|TRBV7-8|TRBJ1-4
TGTGCCAGCAGCTTAGCGGGGAAAAAACTGTTTTTT
CASSLAGKKLFF
>few|TRBD1|TRBV4-3|TRBJ1-4
TGCGCCAGCAGCCAAGTCGATGGGACAGGGCGAGAAAAACTGTTTTTT
CASSQVDGTGREKLFF
>many|TRBD1|TRBV9|TRBJ1-4
TGTGCCAGCAGCAAAACAGGGGGCAATGAAAAACTGTTTTTT
CASSKTGGNEKLFF
>NA|NA|TRBV25-1|TRBJ2-2
TGTGCCAGCGTTGACCGGGGGCGCACCGGGGAGCTGTTTTTT
CASVDRGRTGELFF
>NA|NA|TRBV13|TRBJ1-2
TGTGCCAGCAGCTTAGGATGGGGGTTGGGATATGGCTACACCTTC
CASSLGWGLGYGYTF
>NA|TRBD1|TRBV7-8|TRBJ1-1
TGTGCCAGCAGCTCCCGACAGGGTAAAAGGAACACTGAAGCTTTCTTT
CASSSRQGKRNTEAFF
>NA|NA|TRBV6-5|TRBJ2-5
TGTGCCAGCAGTTACATTAGCGGACAAGAGACCCAGTACTTC
CASSYISGQETQYF
>once|TRBD1|TRBV29-1|TRBJ1-4
TGCAGCGTTGGGGGACAGGGTATTGAAAAACTGTTTTTT
CSVGGQGIEKLFF
>many|NA|TRBV2|TRBJ2-7
TGTGCCAGCAGTCGGACAGATAACTACGAGCAGTACTTC
CASSRTDNYEQYF